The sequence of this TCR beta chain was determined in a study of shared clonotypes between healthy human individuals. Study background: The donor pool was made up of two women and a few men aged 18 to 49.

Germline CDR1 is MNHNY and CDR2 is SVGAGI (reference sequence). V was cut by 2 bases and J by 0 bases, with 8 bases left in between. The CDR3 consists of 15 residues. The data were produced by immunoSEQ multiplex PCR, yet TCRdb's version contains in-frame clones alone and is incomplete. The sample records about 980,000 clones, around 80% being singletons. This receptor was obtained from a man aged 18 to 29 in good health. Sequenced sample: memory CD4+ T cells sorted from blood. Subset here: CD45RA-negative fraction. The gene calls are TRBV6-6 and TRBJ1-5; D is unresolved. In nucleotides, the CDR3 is TGTGCCAGCAGTTACAGTACAGATAGCAATCAGCCCCAGCATTTT. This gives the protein CASSYSTDSNQPQHF.